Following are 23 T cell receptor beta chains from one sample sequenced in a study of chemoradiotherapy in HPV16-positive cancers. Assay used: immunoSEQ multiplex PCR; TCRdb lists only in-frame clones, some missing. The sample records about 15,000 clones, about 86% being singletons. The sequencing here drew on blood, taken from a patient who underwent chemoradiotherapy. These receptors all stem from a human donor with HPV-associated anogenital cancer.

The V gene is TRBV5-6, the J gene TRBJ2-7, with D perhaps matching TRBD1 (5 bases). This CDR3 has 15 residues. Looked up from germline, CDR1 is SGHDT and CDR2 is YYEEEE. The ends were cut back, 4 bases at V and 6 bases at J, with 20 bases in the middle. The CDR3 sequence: CASSRNQGIGGEQYF. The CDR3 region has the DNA TGTGCCAGCAGCCGGAACCAGGGTATCGGCGGCGAGCAGTACTTC.

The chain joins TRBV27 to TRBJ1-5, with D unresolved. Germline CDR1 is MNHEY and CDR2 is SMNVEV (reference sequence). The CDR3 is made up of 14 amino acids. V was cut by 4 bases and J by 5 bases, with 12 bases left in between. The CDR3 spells CASSSGPNDQPQHF. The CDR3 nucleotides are TGTGCCAGCAGTTCCGGACCGAACGATCAGCCCCAGCATTTT.

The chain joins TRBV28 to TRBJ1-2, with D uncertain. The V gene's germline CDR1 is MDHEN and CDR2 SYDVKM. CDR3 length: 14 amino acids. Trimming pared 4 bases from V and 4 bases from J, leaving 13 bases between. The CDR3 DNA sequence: TGTGCCAGCAGTTCACGACAATTCCCCTATGGCTACACCTTC. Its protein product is CASSSRQFPYGYTF.

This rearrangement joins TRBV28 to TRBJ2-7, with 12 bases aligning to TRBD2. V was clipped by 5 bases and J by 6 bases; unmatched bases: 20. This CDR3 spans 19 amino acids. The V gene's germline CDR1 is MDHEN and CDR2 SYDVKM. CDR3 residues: CASSTDRGLAGSKWGEQYF. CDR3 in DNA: TGTGCCAGCAGTACTGACAGGGGACTAGCGGGTTCGAAGTGGGGCGAGCAGTACTTC.

The CDR3: CAWSALRPTRASTDTQYF. The CDR3 DNA sequence: TGTGCCTGGAGTGCCCTCCGCCCGACTAGAGCCAGCACAGATACGCAGTATTTT. This chain uses TRBV30 with TRBJ2-3; D is possibly TRBD2 (6 bases). The CDR3 runs 18 residues. Trimming took 1 base from V and 0 from J, leaving 20 bases between them. Germline loops: CDR1 GTSNPN, CDR2 SVGIG (reference sequence).

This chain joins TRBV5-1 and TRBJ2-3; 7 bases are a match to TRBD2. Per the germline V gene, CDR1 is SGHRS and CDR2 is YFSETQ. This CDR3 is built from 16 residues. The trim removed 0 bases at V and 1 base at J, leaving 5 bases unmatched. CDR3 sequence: CASSLGTSVGTDTQYF. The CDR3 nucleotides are TGCGCCAGCAGCTTGGGTACTAGCGTAGGCACAGATACGCAGTATTTT.

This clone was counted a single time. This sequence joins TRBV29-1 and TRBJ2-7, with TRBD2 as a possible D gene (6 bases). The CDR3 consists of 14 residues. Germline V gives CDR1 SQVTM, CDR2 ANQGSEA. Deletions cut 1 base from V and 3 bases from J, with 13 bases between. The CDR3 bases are TGCAGCGTTGAAGGTGGGGGGTCGGTCTACGAGCAGTACTTC. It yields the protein CSVEGGGSVYEQYF.

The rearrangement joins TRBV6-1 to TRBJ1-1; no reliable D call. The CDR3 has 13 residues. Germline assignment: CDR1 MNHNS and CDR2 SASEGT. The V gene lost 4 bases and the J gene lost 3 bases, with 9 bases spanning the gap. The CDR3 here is CASSVEAYTEAFF. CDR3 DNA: TGTGCCAGCAGTGTAGAAGCGTACACTGAAGCTTTCTTT.

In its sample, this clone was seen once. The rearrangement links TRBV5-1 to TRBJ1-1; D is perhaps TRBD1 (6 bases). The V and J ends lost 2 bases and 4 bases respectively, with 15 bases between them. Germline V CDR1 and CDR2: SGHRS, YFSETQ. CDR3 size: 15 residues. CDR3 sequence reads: CASSLGGTSGTEAFF. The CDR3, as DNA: TGCGCCAGCAGCTTAGGGGGTACGAGTGGCACTGAAGCTTTCTTT.

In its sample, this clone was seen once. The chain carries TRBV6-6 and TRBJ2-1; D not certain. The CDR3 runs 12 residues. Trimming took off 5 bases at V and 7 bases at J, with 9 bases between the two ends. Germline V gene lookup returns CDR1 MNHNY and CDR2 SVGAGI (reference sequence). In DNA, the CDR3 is TGTGCCAGCAGTACCTACAGTAATGAGCAGTTCTTC. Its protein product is CASSTYSNEQFF.

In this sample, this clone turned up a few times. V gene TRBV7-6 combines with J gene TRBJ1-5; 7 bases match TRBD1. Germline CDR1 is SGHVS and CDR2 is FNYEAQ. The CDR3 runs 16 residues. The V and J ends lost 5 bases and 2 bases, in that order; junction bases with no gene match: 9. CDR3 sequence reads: CASSPGGQGGNQPQHF. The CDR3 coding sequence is TGTGCCAGCAGCCCAGGGGGGCAGGGCGGCAATCAGCCCCAGCATTTT.

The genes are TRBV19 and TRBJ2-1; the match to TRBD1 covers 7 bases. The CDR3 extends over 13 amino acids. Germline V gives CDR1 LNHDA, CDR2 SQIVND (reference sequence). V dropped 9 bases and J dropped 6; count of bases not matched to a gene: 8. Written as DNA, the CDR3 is TGTGCCAGCAGGGGGAAAGGCAGCAATGAGCAGTTCTTC. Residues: CASRGKGSNEQFF.

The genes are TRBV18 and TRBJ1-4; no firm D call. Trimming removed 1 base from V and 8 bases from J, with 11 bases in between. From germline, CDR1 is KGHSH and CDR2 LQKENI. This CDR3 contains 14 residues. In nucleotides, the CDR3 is TGTGCCAGCTCACCACAGGGTAGTCCAGAAAAACTGTTTTTT. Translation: CASSPQGSPEKLFF.

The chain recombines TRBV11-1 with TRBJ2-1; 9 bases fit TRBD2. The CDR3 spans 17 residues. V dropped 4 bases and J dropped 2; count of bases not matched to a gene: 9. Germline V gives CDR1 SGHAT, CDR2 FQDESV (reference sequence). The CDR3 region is CASSSSTSGGAYNEQFF. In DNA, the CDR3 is TGTGCCAGCAGCTCATCGACTAGCGGAGGGGCCTACAATGAGCAGTTCTTC.

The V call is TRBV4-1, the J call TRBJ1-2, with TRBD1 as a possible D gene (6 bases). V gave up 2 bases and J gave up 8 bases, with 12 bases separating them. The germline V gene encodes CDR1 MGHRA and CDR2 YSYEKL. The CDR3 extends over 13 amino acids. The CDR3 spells CASSQQQGYGYTF. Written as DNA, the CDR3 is TGCGCCAGCAGCCAACAACAGGGCTACGGCTACACCTTC.

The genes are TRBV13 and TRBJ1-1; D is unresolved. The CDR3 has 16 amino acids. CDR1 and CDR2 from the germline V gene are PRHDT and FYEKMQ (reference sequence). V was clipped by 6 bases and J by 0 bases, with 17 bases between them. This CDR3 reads CASRHDAVVMNTEAFF. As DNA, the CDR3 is TGTGCCAGCAGACACGATGCGGTCGTTATGAACACTGAAGCTTTCTTT. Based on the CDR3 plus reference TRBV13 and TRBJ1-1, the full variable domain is AAGVIQSPRHLIKEKRETATLKCYPIPRHDTVYWYQQGPGQDPQFLISFYEKMQSDKGSIPDRFSAQQFSDYHSELNMSSLELGDSALYFCASRHDAVVMNTEAFFGQGTRLTVV.

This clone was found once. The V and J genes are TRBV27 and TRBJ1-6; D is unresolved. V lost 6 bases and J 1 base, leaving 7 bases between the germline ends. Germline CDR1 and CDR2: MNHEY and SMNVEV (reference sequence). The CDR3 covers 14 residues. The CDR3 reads CASRSQSYNSPLHF. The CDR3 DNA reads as TGTGCCAGCAGATCGCAGTCCTATAATTCACCCCTCCACTTT.

This CDR3 is CAISTGSSYNEQFF. The CDR3 DNA sequence: TGTGCCATCAGTACAGGGAGCTCCTACAATGAGCAGTTCTTC. The chain joins TRBV10-3 to TRBJ2-1; possibly TRBD1 for D (6 bases). The V gene lost 5 bases and the J gene lost 0 bases, with 8 bases spanning the gap. This CDR3 spans 14 amino acids. Per germline, CDR1 ENHRY and CDR2 SYGVKD.

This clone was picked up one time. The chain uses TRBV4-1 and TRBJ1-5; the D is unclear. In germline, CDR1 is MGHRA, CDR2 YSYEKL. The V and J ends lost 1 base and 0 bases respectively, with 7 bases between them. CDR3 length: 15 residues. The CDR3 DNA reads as TGCGCCAGCAGCCAAGCAGATTATAGCAATCAGCCCCAGCATTTT. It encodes CASSQADYSNQPQHF.

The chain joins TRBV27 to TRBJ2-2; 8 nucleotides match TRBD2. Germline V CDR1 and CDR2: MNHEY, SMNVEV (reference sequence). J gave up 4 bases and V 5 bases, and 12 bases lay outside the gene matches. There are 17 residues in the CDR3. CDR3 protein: CASSPPGTRPFTGELFF. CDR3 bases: TGTGCCAGCAGTCCACCCGGGACTAGGCCATTCACCGGGGAGCTGTTTTTT.

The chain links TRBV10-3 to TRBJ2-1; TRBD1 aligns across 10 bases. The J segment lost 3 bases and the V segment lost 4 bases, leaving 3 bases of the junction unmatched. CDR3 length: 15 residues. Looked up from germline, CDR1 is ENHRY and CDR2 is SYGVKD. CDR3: CAISVRTGGYNEQFF. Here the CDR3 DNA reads TGTGCCATCAGTGTCCGGACAGGGGGCTACAATGAGCAGTTCTTC.

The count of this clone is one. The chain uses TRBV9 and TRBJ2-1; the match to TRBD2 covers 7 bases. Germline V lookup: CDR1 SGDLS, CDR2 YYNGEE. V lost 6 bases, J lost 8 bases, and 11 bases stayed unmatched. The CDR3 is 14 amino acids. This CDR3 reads CASTSGTTHYEQFF. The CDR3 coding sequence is TGTGCCAGCACCTCCGGGACTACTCATTATGAGCAGTTCTTC.

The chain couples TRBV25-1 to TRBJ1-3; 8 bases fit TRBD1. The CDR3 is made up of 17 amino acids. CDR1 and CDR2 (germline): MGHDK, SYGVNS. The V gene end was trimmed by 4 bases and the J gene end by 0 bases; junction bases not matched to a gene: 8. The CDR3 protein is CASSALDRALSGNTIYF. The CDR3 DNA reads TGTGCCAGCAGTGCTCTGGACAGGGCCCTCTCTGGAAACACCATATATTTT.